Here is one T cell receptor (beta chain) with its context. The sample is drawn from a study of CXCR3-negative and CXCR3-positive naive CD8 T cells. Via 5' RACE with UMI labels, TRB cDNA libraries were prepared. TCRdb re-called the 5' RACE reads, yielding one record per CDR3 amino acid sequence without DNA. The sample features about 82,000 distinct CDR3 sequences, with about 1.1% in its top ten. The CDR3 loop spans 16 amino acids. CDR1 is SGHTA and CDR2 is FQGNSA in the germline V gene. The chain recombines TRBV7-2 with TRBJ2-7; the D call of TRBD1 rests on TCRdb alone, since no DNA is present to check it. The clonotype was recovered from a human donor in good health. Some clones in this sample may be carry-over from other donors' samples. Sequencing was performed on naive CXCR3- CD8+ T cells from blood. Subset noted: CD45RO-CCR7+CD27+CD95- naive CD8+ T cells lacking CXCR3 (TNR3-). CDR3 sequence reads: CASSLFFLAGEYEQYF.